Following are 11 T cell receptor beta chains from one sample sequenced in a study of identical twins. TCRdb independently ran MiXCR on the 5' RACE reads; one entry per CDR3 protein. The sample holds more than 600,000 distinct CDR3 sequences, 18% seen once. This sample was also put to use in a study of T cells expressing NK-cell markers.

Sequences were obtained from PBMCs. The receptors stem from a young woman in good health.

In this sample, this clonotype turned up a few times. The V call is TRBV20-1, the J call TRBJ2-6; D gene ambiguous. The V end was cut by 4 bases, the J end by 1 base, with 11 bases between. Germline-derived CDR1 and CDR2 are DFQATT and SNEGSKA (reference sequence). The CDR3 totals 15 residues. The CDR3 DNA sequence: TGCAGTGCTACCCTGGGCTATTCTGGGGCCAACGTCCTGACTTTC. Translation gives CSATLGYSGANVLTF.

This clonotype was observed a few times. The chain has TRBV27 and TRBJ2-5, with 13 bases fitting TRBD2. CDR1 is MNHEY and CDR2 is SMNVEV in the germline V gene (reference sequence). The CDR3 runs 16 residues. The trim removed 2 bases at V and 3 bases at J, leaving 3 bases unmatched. CDR3 coding DNA: TGTGCCAGCAGTTTACTCGGACTAGCGGGGGAAGAGACCCAGTACTTC. Amino acids: CASSLLGLAGEETQYF.

J is TRBJ2-2 and V is TRBV27; TRBD1 is a possible D gene (5 bases). Trimming shortened V by 5 bases and J by 5 bases, and 12 bases separated the two germline ends. The germline V gene encodes CDR1 MNHEY and CDR2 SMNVEV (reference sequence). CDR3 length equals 14 residues. CDR3 bases: TGTGCCAGCAGTACCTCCTACAGGACCGGGGAGCTGTTTTTT. Protein: CASSTSYRTGELFF.

This clonotype was found a few times. This chain uses TRBV4-1 with TRBJ2-1; the D is unclear. Germline V gives CDR1 MGHRA, CDR2 YSYEKL. V was shortened by 0 bases and J by 1 base, with 10 bases between the two germline ends. The CDR3 is 16 amino acids. The CDR3 nucleotides read TGCGCCAGCAGCCAAGATGGGCTGCCTTCCTACAATGAGCAGTTCTTC. Translating gives CASSQDGLPSYNEQFF.

This sequence joins TRBV4-3 and TRBJ2-7; 8 positions agree with TRBD2. In germline, CDR1 is LGHNA, CDR2 YSLEER. The J segment lost 4 bases and the V segment lost 1 base, leaving 6 bases of the junction unmatched. The CDR3 covers 15 residues. CDR3 bases: TGCGCCAGCAGCCAAGGACGACTAGCGAGATACGAGCAGTACTTC. Translation gives CASSQGRLARYEQYF.

Only a few counts were recorded for this clonotype. The chain uses TRBV7-2 and TRBJ2-7; D not resolved. The germline CDR1 and CDR2 sequences are SGHTA and FQGNSA. The CDR3 loop spans 14 amino acids. Trimming removed 5 bases from V and 7 bases from J, with 18 bases in between. The CDR3 DNA follows: TGTGCCAGCAGCCCCCATACCGGACCCGGGGAGCAGTACTTC. This sequence encodes CASSPHTGPGEQYF.

In this sample, this clonotype turned up a few times. The chain links TRBV20-1 to TRBJ1-2; D is uncertain. The germline V gene has CDR1 DFQATT and CDR2 SNEGSKA (reference sequence). V gave up 4 bases and J gave up 8 bases, with 23 bases separating them. This CDR3 comprises 15 residues. CDR3 region: CSATQRRGGGGGYTF. Written as DNA, the CDR3 is TGCAGTGCTACCCAACGGCGGGGAGGAGGAGGGGGCTACACCTTC.

V and J are TRBV20-1 and TRBJ2-1; 15 bases are a match to TRBD2. V shed 6 bases, J shed 4 bases, and the junction held 7 bases outside the gene matches. Germline CDR1 reads DFQATT; CDR2 reads SNEGSKA (reference sequence). The CDR3 is 16 residues long. CDR3 sequence: CSARTSGRGIYNEQFF. CDR3 DNA sequence: TGCAGTGCCCGGACTAGCGGGAGGGGCATTTACAATGAGCAGTTCTTC.

The chain combines TRBV12-3 or TRBV12-4 with TRBJ1-6, with unresolved D. The length of the CDR3 is 12 residues. V was shortened by 2 bases and J by 7 bases, with 3 bases between the two germline ends. The CDR3 spells CASSLINSPLHF. The CDR3, as DNA: TGTGCCAGCAGTTTAATCAATTCACCCCTCCACTTT.

CDR3 sequence (DNA): TGCAGTGCTAGTTACCGAGGCCATGGCTACACCTTC. It codes for CSASYRGHGYTF. The V gene is TRBV20-1, the J gene TRBJ1-2; D is unresolved. Germline assignment: CDR1 DFQATT and CDR2 SNEGSKA (reference sequence). This CDR3 comprises 12 residues. Trimming took off 3 bases at V and 6 bases at J, with 11 bases between the two ends.

The sample holds a few counts of this clonotype. This chain joins TRBV2 and TRBJ2-5; weak D call: TRBD2 (5 bases). The germline V and J ends were trimmed by 4 bases and 4 bases, with 13 bases remaining between them. CDR1 and CDR2 (germline): SNHLY, FYNNEI. This CDR3 has 14 residues. CDR3 region: CASSVLLAGETQYF. The CDR3 DNA reads as TGTGCCAGCAGTGTCTTGCTAGCAGGAGAGACCCAGTACTTC.